Each of the 3 T cell receptor beta chains below was sequenced from the same sample in a study of cytomegalovirus exposure and HLA in healthy donors. Method: immunoSEQ multiplex PCR; TCRdb's copy keeps in-frame clones and lacks some. The sample has under 200,000 clones, 65% to 90% seen once. The specimen sequenced was PBMCs. These receptors were collected from a woman under 30 in good health and CMV-seronegative.

This chain links TRBV10-3 with TRBJ2-1; possibly TRBD2 for D (6 bases). The length of the CDR3 is 15 residues. Per germline, CDR1 ENHRY and CDR2 SYGVKD. V lost 0 bases, J lost 4 bases, and 10 bases lay in between. The CDR3 spells CAISESEEGYNEQFF. The CDR3 bases are TGTGCCATCAGTGAGTCTGAGGAGGGGTACAATGAGCAGTTCTTC.

In the case of this clone: Additional DNA sequences in this sample encode the identical CDR3. The V call is TRBV6-6, the J call TRBJ2-7; D is uncertain. Germline V gene sequence: CDR1 MNHNY, CDR2 SVGAGI (reference sequence). Trimming stripped 5 bases from V and 4 bases from J, with 6 bases between. This CDR3 is 11 amino acids long. CDR3 region: CASSPFYEQYF. The CDR3 DNA sequence: TGTGCCAGCAGTCCCTTTTACGAGCAGTACTTC.

The table lists this clone with a few counts. For the CDR3, the DNA is TGTGCCAGTAGTGCCGGACAGGGCCCTAATTCACCCCTCCACTTT. It encodes CASSAGQGPNSPLHF. V usage is TRBV19 and J usage is TRBJ1-6; TRBD1 matches at 8 bases. The CDR3 loop spans 15 amino acids. Germline CDR1 is LNHDA and CDR2 is SQIVND (reference sequence). The V gene end was trimmed by 5 bases and the J gene end by 6 bases; junction bases not matched to a gene: 6.